Listed below are T cell receptor beta chains from one sample, sequenced in a study of cytomegalovirus exposure and HLA in healthy donors. Sequencing was performed with immunoSEQ multiplex PCR; in TCRdb, only in-frame clones are kept and a portion is missing. The data contain tens of thousands of clones, about two thirds of them singletons. Sequencing was done on a sample of PBMCs. Every receptor here comes from a man aged 60-69 years in good health and CMV-seropositive. Each CDR3 is given with its conserved first and last residue. Size is stated for part of the rows, as once, few or many counts, or as a class when the clone is expanded.

clone_size | j_call | v_call | cdr3_aa
few | TRBJ1-2 | TRBV6-1 | CASVRQSYGYTF
few | TRBJ2-3 | TRBV28 | CASSFFRGDTQYF
once | TRBJ2-1 | TRBV6-5 | CASSYSRAGVNEQFF
NA | TRBJ2-7 | TRBV21-1 | CASSKGDKTYEQYF
NA | TRBJ1-3 | TRBV30 | CAWKFGGTSGNTIYF
medium-sized | TRBJ1-4 | TRBV4-3 | CASSQDLGTGVEKLFF
once | TRBJ2-7 | TRBV15 | CATSRASPPPGVTYEQYF
NA | TRBJ2-5 | TRBV7-9 | CASSLNLEIEETQYF
NA | TRBJ1-4 | TRBV19 | CARGGGPVPTNEKLFF
once | TRBJ2-1 | TRBV7-3 | CASSFSGTSSYNEQFF
few | TRBJ2-6 | TRBV11-1 | CASSFESSSSGANVLTF
NA | TRBJ1-4 | TRBV19 | CASSEQGTGVEKLFF
NA | TRBJ1-2 | TRBV2 | CASSEVQGAMGGYTF
NA | TRBJ1-2 | TRBV25-1 | CASSEGAGVDGYTF
few | TRBJ2-1 | TRBV2 | CASSDVAVLGNEQFF
NA | TRBJ2-7 | TRBV6-5 | CASSYSRFAGPYEQYF
NA | TRBJ1-1 | TRBV29-1 | CSVSRGMNTEAFF
once | TRBJ1-1 | TRBV6-5 | CASSYSWGLNTEAFF
NA | TRBJ2-4 | TRBV13 | CAPPSGRSGAKNIQYF
few | TRBJ2-1 | TRBV5-1 | CASSVVNTQGNEQFF
NA | TRBJ1-1 | TRBV5-6 | CASSDLIQEPLTMNTEAFF
NA | TRBJ2-7 | TRBV19 | CASSRAGGLAGSYEQYF
NA | TRBJ1-1 | TRBV7-6 | CASSTQAGSGGMNTEAFF
NA | TRBJ2-5 | TRBV5-5 | CASSWPGQETQYF
NA | TRBJ1-3 | TRBV5-1 | CASSPYGRHSERDTIYF
NA | TRBJ2-1 | TRBV28 | CASTRGGLAFDEQFF
NA | TRBJ2-5 | TRBV19 | CASSGIGGETQYF
NA | TRBJ2-1 | TRBV2 | CASTPSPSAEQFF
few | TRBJ1-2 | TRBV19 | CASSTWGQGVGYTF
NA | TRBJ1-1 | TRBV27 | CASTRREANTEAFF
NA | TRBJ1-2 | TRBV7-2 | CASSTPGGEGYTF
NA | TRBJ2-7 | TRBV6-6 | CASSYSIDRDFDEQYF
NA | TRBJ1-1 | TRBV13 | CASSLQGYTEAFF
NA | TRBJ1-1 | TRBV7-6 | CASSLAHRDTEAFF
medium-sized | TRBJ1-4 | TRBV7-9 | CASSPRGGQEKLFF
NA | TRBJ1-1 | TRBV5-1 | CASSLLYNVMNTEAFF
NA | TRBJ2-1 | TRBV9 | CASSVDRVGLPYSYNEQFF
NA | TRBJ1-4 | TRBV28 | CASARWGQTNEKLFF
NA | TRBJ2-7 | TRBV29-1 | CSVDALDRTSGSYEQYF
NA | TRBJ2-3 | TRBV11-1 | CASSPRGLTDTQYF
NA | TRBJ2-5 | TRBV4-3 | CASAPGQGETQYF